Described below is a single T cell receptor beta chain sequence and its context. J gave up 4 bases and V 4 bases, and 3 bases lay outside the gene matches. The CDR3 length is 15 residues. Looked up from germline, CDR1 is MNHEY and CDR2 is SVGAGI. These data are taken from a study of metastatic and nonmetastatic thyroid tumors. Study overall: Blood and tumor or nodule tissue repertoires from malignant and benign thyroid patients were compared.

TCRdb re-called clones via MiXCR from the PCR reads. The table shows some 17,000 clones, with roughly 22% occurring only once. Every patient was untreated before thyroid surgery. The specimen sequenced was adjacent normal tissue. The V and J genes are TRBV6-5 and TRBJ2-2; TRBD2 matches 10 bases. The TCR was taken from a female donor with papillary thyroid cancer or a benign thyroid nodule (not recorded which). Some clones in this sample may be carry-over from other donors' samples. The CDR3 sequence is CASSLRTSGTGELFF. Here the CDR3 DNA reads TGTGCCAGCAGTTTAAGGACTAGCGGCACCGGGGAGCTGTTTTTT.